One sample yielded the 21 T cell receptor beta chains listed below, sequenced in a study of blood T cell repertoires in COVID-19. TCRdb's copy holds only in-frame clones and misses some; the assay was immunoSEQ multiplex PCR. In the table there are under 300,000 clones, 65% to 85% of which are singletons. Sequencing was done on a sample of PBMCs or T cells enriched from blood (not recorded which). These receptors came from a man aged 50 to 60 who had recovered from COVID-19.

The chain has TRBV7-8 and TRBJ2-3, with 9 bases lining up with TRBD2. Germline CDR1 and CDR2: SGHVS and FQNEAQ. The trim removed 1 base at V and 6 bases at J, leaving 5 bases unmatched. This CDR3 has 15 amino acids. CDR3 nucleotide sequence: TGTGCCAGCAGCTTAGTAGCGGGGGTCGAGGATACGCAGTATTTT. Its protein product is CASSLVAGVEDTQYF.

The chain joins TRBV2 to TRBJ2-3; 11 nucleotides match TRBD2. With 8 bases clipped from V and 2 bases from J, the junction kept 9 bases outside the gene matches. The length of the CDR3 is 16 residues. The V gene's germline CDR1 is SNHLY and CDR2 FYNNEI. CDR3 coding DNA: TGTGCCAGCTCGAGAGGGGGACTAGCGGACACAGATACGCAGTATTTT. Its translation is CASSRGGLADTDTQYF.

The genes are TRBV4-1 and TRBJ1-2, with 7 bases identical to TRBD1. The V and J ends lost 1 base and 0 bases, in that order; junction bases with no gene match: 2. This CDR3 region has 15 residues. Germline loops: CDR1 MGHRA, CDR2 YSYEKL. The CDR3 sequence is CASSQATGSNYGYTF. The CDR3 nucleotides are TGCGCCAGCAGCCAAGCGACAGGGTCTAACTATGGCTACACCTTC.

This clone was picked up one time. The chain uses TRBV3-1 (or the pseudogene TRBV3-2) and TRBJ2-1, with 10 positions matching TRBD2. Germline-derived CDR1 and CDR2 are LGHDT and YNNKEL (reference sequence). With 6 bases clipped from V and 7 bases from J, the junction kept 6 bases outside the gene matches. CDR3 size: 14 residues. The CDR3 DNA reads TGTGCCAGCAGTCCAGTGGGACTAGCGAATGAGCAGTTCTTC. Its protein product is CASSPVGLANEQFF.

The chain uses TRBV5-4 and TRBJ2-2; tentative D call: TRBD2 (6 bases). Germline-derived CDR1 and CDR2 are SGHNT and YYREEE (reference sequence). This CDR3 spans 16 amino acids. Trimming stripped 4 bases from V and 5 bases from J, with 18 bases between. This chain's CDR3 is CASSPGTLGWTGELFF. As DNA, the CDR3 is TGTGCCAGCAGCCCTGGGACTCTTGGTTGGACCGGGGAGCTGTTTTTT.

The chain recombines TRBV28 with TRBJ2-7; the D is unclear. Germline V gives CDR1 MDHEN, CDR2 SYDVKM. The V and J ends lost 5 bases and 3 bases respectively, with 11 bases between them. The CDR3 runs 13 residues. The CDR3 here is CASSPGSYYEQYF. CDR3 DNA sequence: TGTGCCAGCAGTCCCGGGTCGTACTACGAGCAGTACTTC. Supplemented by reference TRBV28 and TRBJ2-7, the full variable domain reads DVKVTQSSRYLVKRTGEKVFLECVQDMDHENMFWYRQDPGLGLRLIYFSYDVKMKEKGDIPEGYSVSREKKERFSLILESASTNQTSMYLCASSPGSYYEQYFGPGTRLTVT.

The V and J genes are TRBV11-3 and TRBJ1-1, with a tentative D call TRBD1 (6 bases). There are 17 residues in the CDR3. Per germline, CDR1 SGHNT and CDR2 YENEEA. V was cut by 5 bases and J by 1 base, with 20 bases left in between. The DNA for the CDR3 is TGTGCCAGCAGCGGAGGCCACCCAGGGGCCCCGAACACTGAAGCTTTCTTT. The encoded protein is CASSGGHPGAPNTEAFF.

V gene TRBV20-1 combines with J gene TRBJ1-1; D uncertain. The CDR3 is made up of 8 amino acids. V lost 8 bases to trimming and J lost 8 bases, with 6 bases between them. From germline, CDR1 is DFQATT and CDR2 SNEGSKA (reference sequence). The CDR3 loop reads CSPFEAFF. In DNA form, the CDR3 reads TGCAGTCCTTTCGAAGCTTTCTTT.

This clone has only a few counts. This chain connects TRBV19 to TRBJ2-1, with 8 nucleotides matching TRBD2. V trimming: 10 bases; J trimming: 12 bases; junction bases outside the gene matches: 11. Germline values: CDR1 LNHDA, CDR2 SQIVND (reference sequence). CDR3 length: 12 residues. Here the CDR3 reads CATRTAREGQFF. The CDR3 DNA follows: TGTGCCACCAGGACAGCACGGGAGGGGCAGTTCTTC.

This rearrangement joins TRBV28 to TRBJ2-5, with 10 bases fitting TRBD1. V lost 6 bases to trimming and J lost 0 bases; unmatched junction nucleotides: 4. The CDR3 totals 15 residues. Germline V gene lookup returns CDR1 MDHEN and CDR2 SYDVKM. The CDR3 loop reads CASRTGGWYQETQYF. DNA of the CDR3: TGTGCCAGCAGGACAGGGGGCTGGTACCAAGAGACCCAGTACTTC.

This chain joins TRBV10-1 and TRBJ2-5; TRBD2 matches at 7 bases. The CDR3 has 14 residues. The V and J ends lost 5 bases and 1 base, in that order; junction bases with no gene match: 4. CDR1 and CDR2 from the germline V gene are WNHNN and SYGVQD (reference sequence). CDR3 in DNA: TGCGCCAGCAGTATGGCGGGGGTCCAAGAGACCCAGTACTTC. Protein sequence: CASSMAGVQETQYF.

This chain links TRBV7-9 with TRBJ2-1, with 7 bases identical to TRBD1. Germline CDR1 and CDR2: SEHNR and FQNEAQ (reference sequence). Unmatched junction bases numbered 4, after V lost 6 bases and J lost 8 bases. This CDR3 has 12 amino acids. The CDR3 is CASRFTGDEQFF. CDR3 bases: TGTGCCAGCAGATTCACAGGGGATGAGCAGTTCTTC.

This clone was detected a few times. The chain recombines TRBV5-3 with TRBJ1-2; D is perhaps TRBD1 (6 bases). TRBV5-3 is an open reading frame, and its role is uncertain. With 0 bases removed from V and 4 bases from J, the gap between germline ends came to 10 bases. This CDR3 region has 14 residues. The DNA of the CDR3 is TGTGCCAGAAGCTTGGGACAGGAAGCCTATGGCTACACCTTC. It yields the protein CARSLGQEAYGYTF.

For the CDR3, the DNA is TGTGCCACTAGAACCCGGGACATTATCGGTTCACCCCTCCACTTT. Protein product: CATRTRDIIGSPLHF. V gene TRBV24-1 combines with J gene TRBJ1-6; perhaps TRBD1 as D (6 bases). The CDR3 covers 15 residues. Germline lookup yields CDR1 KGHDR and CDR2 SFDVKD. Trimming left V 10 bases short and J 9 bases short, with 21 bases between.

The V gene is TRBV11-2, the J gene TRBJ1-6, with a weak D call TRBD1 (6 bases). There are 15 residues in the CDR3. The V end was cut by 5 bases, the J end by 14 bases, with 22 bases between. Germline V gene lookup returns CDR1 SGHAT and CDR2 FQNNGV. The CDR3 DNA is TGTGCCAGCAGCGGTTACAGGGAAAGAGCATTCACCCTCCACTTT. It codes for CASSGYRERAFTLHF.

The chain links TRBV25-1 to TRBJ1-2; 7 nucleotides match TRBD1. The CDR3 spans 12 residues. V was clipped by 6 bases and J by 7 bases; unmatched bases: 5. Per the germline V gene, CDR1 is MGHDK and CDR2 is SYGVNS. As DNA, the CDR3 is TGTGCCAGCAGCACAGGGGTTGGTGGCTACACCTTC. Its translation: CASSTGVGGYTF.

This clone has only one observation. The chain links TRBV29-1 to TRBJ2-2; tentatively, D is TRBD1 (5 bases). CDR3 length equals 12 residues. Germline assignment: CDR1 SQVTM and CDR2 ANQGSEA. Between the trimmed V and J ends, which lost 7 bases and 7 bases, there was a span of 13 bases. CDR3 amino acids: CSGGITGGELFF. The CDR3 DNA sequence: TGCAGCGGCGGAATAACAGGCGGGGAGCTGTTTTTT.

The chain carries TRBV30 and TRBJ2-3; D might be TRBD2 (7 bases). CDR3 length: 13 amino acids. Per the germline V gene, CDR1 is GTSNPN and CDR2 is SVGIG (reference sequence). The germline V and J ends were trimmed by 6 bases and 0 bases, with 10 bases remaining between them. CDR3 in amino acids: CACGRGSTDTQYF. In DNA form, the CDR3 reads TGTGCCTGTGGGAGGGGGAGCACAGATACGCAGTATTTT.

The table lists this clone with many counts. CDR3: CASSAGQGSSGELFF. Written as DNA, the CDR3 is TGTGCCAGCAGTGCCGGACAGGGGTCCTCCGGGGAGCTGTTTTTT. V gene TRBV6-4 combines with J gene TRBJ2-2; 9 bases match TRBD1. J was trimmed by 6 bases and V by 4 bases; bases with no gene match: 6. The germline V gene encodes CDR1 MRHNA and CDR2 SNTAGT. This CDR3 is 15 amino acids long.

The chain has TRBV6-2 or TRBV6-3 and TRBJ2-5, with D unresolved. The CDR3 loop spans 14 amino acids. Between the trimmed V and J ends, which lost 5 bases and 2 bases, there was a span of 12 bases. Germline loops: CDR1 MNHEY, CDR2 SVGEGT. DNA for the CDR3: TGTGCCAGCAGTGACGCCACAGTACAAGAGACCCAGTACTTC. It yields the protein CASSDATVQETQYF.

This chain uses TRBV6-2 or TRBV6-3 with TRBJ1-5, with 8 bases matching TRBD1. V lost 2 bases to trimming and J lost 2 bases; unmatched junction nucleotides: 5. This CDR3 is 16 amino acids long. The germline CDR1 and CDR2 sequences are MNHEY and SVGEGT. The CDR3 sequence: CASSYPATGGNQPQHF. The CDR3 DNA is TGTGCCAGCAGTTACCCCGCGACAGGGGGCAATCAGCCCCAGCATTTT.